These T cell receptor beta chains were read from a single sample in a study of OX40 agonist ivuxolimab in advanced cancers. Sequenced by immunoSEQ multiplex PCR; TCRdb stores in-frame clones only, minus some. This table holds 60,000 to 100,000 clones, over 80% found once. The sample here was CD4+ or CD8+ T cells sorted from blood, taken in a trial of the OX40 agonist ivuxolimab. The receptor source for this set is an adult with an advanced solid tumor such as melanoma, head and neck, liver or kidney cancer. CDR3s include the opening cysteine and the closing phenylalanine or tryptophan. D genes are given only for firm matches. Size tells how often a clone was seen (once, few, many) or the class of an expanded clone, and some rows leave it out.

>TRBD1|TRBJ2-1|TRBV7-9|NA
CASSPPGTEYNEQFF
TGTGCCAGCAGCCCACCCGGGACAGAGTACAATGAGCAGTTCTTC
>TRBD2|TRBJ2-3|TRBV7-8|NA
CASSLGLAGTDTQYF
TGTGCCAGCAGCTTAGGGCTAGCGGGTACAGATACGCAGTATTTT
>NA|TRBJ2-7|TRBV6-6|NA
CASSYNAPSYEQYF
TGTGCCAGCAGTTACAATGCGCCCTCCTACGAGCAGTACTTC
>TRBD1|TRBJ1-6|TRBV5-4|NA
CASSRIIRDSNNSPLHF
TGTGCCAGCAGCCGAATTATCCGGGACAGTAATAATTCACCCCTCCACTTT
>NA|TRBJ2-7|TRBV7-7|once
CASSLAGQGHEQYF
TGTGCTAGCAGCTTAGCGGGACAGGGACACGAGCAGTACTTC
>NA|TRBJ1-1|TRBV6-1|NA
CASMRGGTGRTEAFF
TGTGCCAGCATGAGGGGGGGGACGGGGAGGACTGAAGCTTTCTTT
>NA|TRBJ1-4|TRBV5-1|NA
CASSAGARTNEKLFF
TGCGCCAGCAGCGCAGGGGCGAGGACTAATGAAAAACTGTTTTTT
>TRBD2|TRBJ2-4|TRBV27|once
CASSFLAGEGKYF
TGTGCCAGCAGTTTTCTCGCGGGAGAGGGGAAGTACTTC
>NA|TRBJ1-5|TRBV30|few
CAWSREYNQPQHF
TGTGCCTGGAGTCGGGAATACAATCAGCCCCAGCATTTT
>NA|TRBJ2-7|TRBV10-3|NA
CAISESEAGGGYEQYF
TGTGCCATCAGTGAGTCAGAGGCCGGGGGCGGCTACGAGCAGTACTTC
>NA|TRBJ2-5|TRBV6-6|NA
CASSRRTEQQETQYF
TGTGCCAGCAGCCGCCGGACAGAACAACAAGAGACCCAGTACTTC
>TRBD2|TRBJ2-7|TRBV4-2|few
CASSQDLGLADHEQYF
TGTGCCAGCAGCCAAGATCTAGGCCTAGCGGACCACGAGCAGTACTTC
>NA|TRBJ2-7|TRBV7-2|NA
CASSLGGGSAYEQYF
TGTGCCAGCAGCTTAGGGGGCGGCTCCGCCTACGAGCAGTACTTC
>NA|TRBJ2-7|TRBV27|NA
CASSYSSRAYEQYF
TGTGCCAGCAGTTATTCGAGCAGGGCCTACGAGCAGTACTTC
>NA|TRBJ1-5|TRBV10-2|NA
CASSESGLNQPQHF
TGCGCCAGCAGTGAGTCCGGCCTCAATCAGCCCCAGCATTTT
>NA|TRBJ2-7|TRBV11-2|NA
CASRTQGYEQYF
TGTGCCAGCAGGACACAGGGTTACGAGCAGTACTTC
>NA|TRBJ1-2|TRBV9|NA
CASSPGRRGGYTF
TGTGCCAGCAGCCCAGGCCGCCGCGGTGGCTACACCTTC
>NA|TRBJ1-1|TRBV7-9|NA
CASSLEVRTVVAFF
TGTGCCAGCAGCTTAGAGGTGCGGACAGTTGTAGCTTTCTTT
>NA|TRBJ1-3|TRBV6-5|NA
CASSYSIWDSGNTIYF
TGTGCCAGCAGTTACTCCATTTGGGACTCTGGAAACACCATATATTTT
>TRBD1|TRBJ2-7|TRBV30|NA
CASGQVSYEQYF
TGTGCCTCGGGACAGGTCTCCTACGAGCAGTACTTC
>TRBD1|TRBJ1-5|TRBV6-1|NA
CASRPGQGGQPQHF
TGTGCCAGCAGACCTGGACAGGGCGGTCAGCCCCAGCATTTT
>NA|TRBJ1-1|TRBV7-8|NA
CASSLDEPGDTEAFF
TGTGCCAGCAGCTTAGATGAGCCAGGGGACACTGAAGCTTTCTTT
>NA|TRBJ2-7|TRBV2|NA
CASSLILTTYEQYF
TGTGCCAGCAGTCTTATACTAACTACCTACGAGCAGTACTTC
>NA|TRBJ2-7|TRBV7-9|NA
CASSLYLGGDREYEQYF
TGTGCCAGCAGCTTATACCTCGGGGGGGACAGGGAATACGAGCAGTACTTC
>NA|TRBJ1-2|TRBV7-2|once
CASSLDGSVRYSGYTF
TGTGCCAGCAGCTTAGATGGCAGTGTAAGGTACTCCGGCTACACCTTC
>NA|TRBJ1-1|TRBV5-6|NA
CASSLDRARGMNTEAFF
TGTGCCAGCAGCTTGGACAGGGCGAGGGGTATGAACACTGAAGCTTTCTTT
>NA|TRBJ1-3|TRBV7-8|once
CASSLASTVSGNTIYF
TGTGCCAGCAGCTTAGCCTCGACAGTCTCTGGAAACACCATATATTTT
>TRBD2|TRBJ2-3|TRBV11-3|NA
CASSQGTSGSTDTQYF
TGTGCCAGCAGCCAAGGGACTAGCGGGAGCACAGATACGCAGTATTTT
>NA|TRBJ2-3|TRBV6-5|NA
CASSYSYTQYF
TGTGCCAGCAGTTACTCCTATACGCAGTATTTT
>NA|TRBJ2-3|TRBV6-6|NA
CASSFSAGTDTQYF
TGTGCCAGCAGCTTCAGTGCGGGGACAGATACGCAGTATTTT
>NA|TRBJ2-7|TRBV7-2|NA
CASSLGDSSGDLVYEQYF
TGTGCCAGCAGCTTAGGTGACTCATCCGGGGACCTAGTCTACGAGCAGTACTTC
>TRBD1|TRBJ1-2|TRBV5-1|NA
CASSLQGALGYGYTF
TGCGCCAGCAGCTTGCAGGGGGCGCTAGGATATGGCTACACCTTC
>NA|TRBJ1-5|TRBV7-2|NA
CASSPRGPSNQPQHF
TGTGCCAGCAGCCCGCGGGGGCCTAGCAATCAGCCCCAGCATTTT
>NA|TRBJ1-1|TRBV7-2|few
CASSRGPGTGEAFF
TGTGCCAGCAGCCGGGGACCGGGGACCGGAGAAGCTTTCTTT
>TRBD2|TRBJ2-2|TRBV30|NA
CASPGLALTGELFF
TGTGCCTCACCGGGACTAGCACTCACCGGGGAGCTGTTTTTT
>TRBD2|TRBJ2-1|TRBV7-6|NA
CASSPTGREGRSEQFF
TGTGCCAGCAGCCCCACTGGGCGGGAGGGCCGGAGTGAGCAGTTCTTC
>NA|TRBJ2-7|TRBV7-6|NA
CASSQHNIYEQYF
TGTGCCAGCAGCCAACATAATATCTACGAGCAGTACTTC
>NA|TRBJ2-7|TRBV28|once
CASSLSSPQAPLTYEQYF
TGTGCCAGCAGTCTGTCCTCACCTCAGGCCCCCCTCACCTACGAGCAGTACTTC
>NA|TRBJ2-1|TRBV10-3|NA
CAIRSRRNEQFF
TGTGCCATCAGGTCTAGGCGAAATGAGCAGTTCTTC
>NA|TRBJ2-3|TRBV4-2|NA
CASSQGTGQFTDTQYF
TGTGCCAGCAGCCAGGGGACCGGACAGTTCACAGATACGCAGTATTTT
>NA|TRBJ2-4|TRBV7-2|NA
CASSLGGTSRNIQYF
TGTGCCAGCAGCTTAGGCGGGACTTCCAGAAACATTCAGTACTTC
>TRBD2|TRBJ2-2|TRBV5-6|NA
CASSFLAGVNTGELFF
TGTGCCAGCAGCTTTCTAGCGGGAGTCAACACCGGGGAGCTGTTTTTT
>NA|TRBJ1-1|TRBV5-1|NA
CASSFSENTEAFF
TGCGCCAGCAGCTTTTCAGAGAACACTGAAGCTTTCTTT
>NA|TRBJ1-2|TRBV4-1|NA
CASSPRFGQGYGYTF
TGCGCCAGCAGCCCCCGCTTCGGGCAAGGCTATGGCTACACCTTC
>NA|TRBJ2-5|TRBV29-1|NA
CSVELGVGPETQYF
TGCAGCGTTGAATTAGGGGTAGGGCCAGAGACCCAGTACTTC
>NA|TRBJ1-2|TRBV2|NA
CASSGDRYGYTF
TGTGCCAGCAGTGGGGACCGCTATGGCTACACCTTC